These T cell receptor beta chains were read from a single sample in a study of blood T cells in healthy people across ages. TCRdb independently ran MiXCR on the 5' RACE reads; one entry per CDR3 protein. The table includes roughly 2 million distinct CDR3 sequences, 40% to 55% detected once. Material for sequencing was blood. Every receptor here comes from a woman between 35 and 50 years old in good health. The CDR3 runs from the conserved cysteine through the conserved F or W. A D gene is named only where the DNA matches it firmly. Clone sizes are given selectively: once, few, many, or a class where the clone is expanded.

v_gene	j_gene	abundance	d_gene	CDR3nt	CDR3aa
TRBV6-5	TRBJ2-3	.	TRBD2	TGTGCCAGCAGTTGGACTAGCGGGAACACAGATACGCAGTATTTT	CASSWTSGNTDTQYF
TRBV7-2	TRBJ2-3	few	.	TGTGCCAGCAGCAGTATAGCGGAAACCACAGATACGCAGTATTTT	CASSSIAETTDTQYF
TRBV6-6	TRBJ2-7	.	.	TGTGCCAGCAGTTACTCATCGGCGCCCAGCTCCTACGAGCAGTACTTC	CASSYSSAPSSYEQYF
TRBV20-1	TRBJ2-7	few	.	TGCAGTGCTAGAGTCCCTTGGAGCTCCTACGAGCAGTACTTC	CSARVPWSSYEQYF
TRBV29-1	TRBJ1-4	.	.	TGCAGCGTTGATGGGGCAGGGAGGGGTGAAAAACTGTTTTTT	CSVDGAGRGEKLFF
TRBV5-6	TRBJ2-7	few	.	TGTGCCAGCAGTCGGCGTAAGAGCTACGAGCAGTACTTC	CASSRRKSYEQYF
TRBV7-9	TRBJ2-1	few	.	TGTGCCAGCAGGGGTGGGACATCCAATGAGCAGTTCTTC	CASRGGTSNEQFF
TRBV18	TRBJ1-2	.	TRBD1	TGTGCCAGCTCACCACAGGGACAGGGCGCAACCTATGGCTACACCTTC	CASSPQGQGATYGYTF
TRBV14	TRBJ1-2	.	.	TGTGCCAGCAGCCAAGATGGGGTACGGGGCCCCTCGACCTATGGCTACACCTTC	CASSQDGVRGPSTYGYTF
TRBV24-1	TRBJ2-1	few	.	TGTGCCACCAGTGATTTGAGTGATGAGCAGTTCTTC	CATSDLSDEQFF
TRBV29-1	TRBJ2-7	.	.	TGCAGCGTTGTTGGTCAGGACCCCTACGAGCAGTACTTC	CSVVGQDPYEQYF
TRBV29-1	TRBJ2-7	.	TRBD1	TGCAGCGTGGCCCATGGGGACAGTACCTACGAGCAGTACTTC	CSVAHGDSTYEQYF
TRBV20-1	TRBJ2-5	.	TRBD2	TGCAGTGCTACCGGAGCGGGGGCCCAAGAGACCCAGTACTTC	CSATGAGAQETQYF
TRBV9	TRBJ2-5	.	.	TGTGCCAGCAGCGTACGGCAGGGTGGGGGTACCCAGTACTTC	CASSVRQGGGTQYF
TRBV2	TRBJ2-7	.	.	TGTGCCAGCAGCGGGACTGCCAGGGTTTCGAACGAGCAGTACTTC	CASSGTARVSNEQYF
TRBV2	TRBJ1-2	.	TRBD1	TGTGCCAGCAGCAACAGGGGTGATGGTGGCTACACCTTC	CASSNRGDGGYTF
TRBV9	TRBJ1-2	.	.	TGTGCCAGTAGAGAAGGTCGAGGGGCAAGCCGGGGCACCTTC	CASREGRGASRGTF
TRBV5-4	TRBJ2-7	.	.	TGTGCCAGCAGCCCGGGGCAGATGAACAATGAGCAGTACTTC	CASSPGQMNNEQYF
TRBV2	TRBJ2-7	.	TRBD1	TGTGCCAGCAGTGCCACTACAGGGGGGCGGTACGAGCAGTACTTC	CASSATTGGRYEQYF
TRBV7-2	TRBJ2-5	.	.	TGTGCCAGCAGCGGGGCTGCAGACAATGAGCAGTACTTC	CASSGAADNEQYF